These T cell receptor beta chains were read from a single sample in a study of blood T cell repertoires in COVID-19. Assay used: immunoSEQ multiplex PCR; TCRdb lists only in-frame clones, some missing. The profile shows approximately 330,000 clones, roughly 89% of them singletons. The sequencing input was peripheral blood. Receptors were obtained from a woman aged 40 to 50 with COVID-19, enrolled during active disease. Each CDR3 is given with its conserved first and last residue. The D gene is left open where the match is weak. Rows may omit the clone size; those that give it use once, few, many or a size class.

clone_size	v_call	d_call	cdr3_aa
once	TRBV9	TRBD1	CASSVRGQGFHEQYF
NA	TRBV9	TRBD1	CASSVDAGGPGNTIYF
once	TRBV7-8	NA	CASSPYPGSSYNEQFF
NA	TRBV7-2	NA	CASSKQSNTEAFF
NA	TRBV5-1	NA	CASSLVSGDMGELFF
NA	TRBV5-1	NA	CASSLEVTTPGSEQYF
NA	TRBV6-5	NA	CATGYRDKPQHF
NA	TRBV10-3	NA	CAIAQRANEKLFF
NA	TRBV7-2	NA	CASSLAGRREQYF
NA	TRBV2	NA	CASNLRLQNGYTF
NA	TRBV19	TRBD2	CATTPSRLAGGTSTDTQYF
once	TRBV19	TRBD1	CASSIRTGQNEKLFF
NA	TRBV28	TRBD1	CASSTEPGQQNTGELFF
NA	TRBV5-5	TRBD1	CASSSADRATDTQYF
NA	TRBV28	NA	CASTPAGAGNYGYTF
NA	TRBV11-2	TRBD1	CASSPTGGHEKLFF
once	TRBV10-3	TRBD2	CAISIAGGDEQFF
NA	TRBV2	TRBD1	CASSEEASRGRFYGYTF
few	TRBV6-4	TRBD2	CASSEGTSGSEQYF
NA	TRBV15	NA	CATSRRQGTEAFF
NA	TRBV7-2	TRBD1	CASGTLGQGEETQYF
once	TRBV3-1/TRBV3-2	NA	CASSHSGGAHNEQFF
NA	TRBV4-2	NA	CASSRQRREEETQYF
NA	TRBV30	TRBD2	CAWIRLAGSEQYF
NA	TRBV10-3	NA	CAISELQTNEKLFF
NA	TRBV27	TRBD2	CASSVLAGEHTDTQYF
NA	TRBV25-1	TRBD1	CASSDPGQGAINEQFF
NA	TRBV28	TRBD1	CASSLGTGGLTDTQYF
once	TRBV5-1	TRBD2	CASSSTLAGAGDTQYF
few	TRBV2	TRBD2	CASSAPSGATTDTQYF
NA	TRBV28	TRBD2	CASARTSGSRLSVPQYF
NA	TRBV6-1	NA	CASSEGGSLFYQPQHF
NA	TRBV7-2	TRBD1	CASTQGGQGAQPQHF
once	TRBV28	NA	CASRLLASFPGDTEAFF
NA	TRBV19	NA	CASRNLGGPEGEQFF